The clone carrying this TCR beta chain was recorded many times. The antigen is unknown. TCRdb independently ran MiXCR on the 5' RACE reads; one entry per CDR3 protein. The profile covers roughly 290,000 distinct CDR3 sequences, with roughly 9.8% appearing a single time and approximately 7% taken by the ten largest. The V end was cut by 4 bases, the J end by 3 bases, with 18 bases between. This CDR3 spans 17 amino acids. The germline gives CDR1 LGHNA, CDR2 YNFKEQ. These data come from a study of identical twins. Findings and limits, study-wide: Insertions were fewer in abundant cord blood beta clonotypes, whereas memory repertoires showed none of this pattern.

These data were also filed under a second study, of yellow fever vaccine responses in identical twins. From that paper: Reportedly, twins showed a vaccine T cell response that looked partly convergent and partly personalized.

The sequenced material came from CD8+ T cells sorted from blood. The chain joins TRBV4-2 to TRBJ2-2; TRBD2 is a possible D gene (5 bases). The clonotype was recovered from a woman aged 18-35 years in good health. CDR3 in amino acids: CASSPWVQTIYTGELFF. CDR3 DNA sequence: TGTGCCAGCAGCCCATGGGTCCAGACTATTTACACCGGGGAGCTGTTTTTT.